This note documents a single T cell receptor beta chain sequence. Its target is not known. Time point denoted: blood at routine non-recurrence follow-up after resection. Germline CDR1 reads SEHNR; CDR2 reads FQNEAQ (reference sequence). V gave up 6 bases and J gave up 0 bases, with 17 bases separating them. This CDR3 contains 16 residues. TCRdb re-derived calls from the 5' RACE reads in MiXCR, one entry per CDR3 protein. The data show about 100,000 distinct CDR3 sequences, roughly 21% seen once. The sample belongs to a study of spatial heterogeneity in lung cancer. For the study at large: The follow-up PBMC samples were sequenced whenever they were available. The median time to follow-up was approximately 26 months after resection.

Regarding the study as a whole: Compared with follow-up, resection was when ubiquitous expanded tumor TCRs appeared in blood more.

The chain carries TRBV7-9 and TRBJ1-1, with D maybe TRBD1 (5 bases). Material: PBMCs, obtained at follow-up. This clonotype was sampled from a male donor with early-stage non-small cell lung cancer. CDR3 in DNA: TGTGCCAGCAGTCGATCGACCGGGACCTTGAACACTGAAGCTTTCTTT. It translates to CASSRSTGTLNTEAFF.